The clone carrying this T cell receptor (beta chain) was seen only a few times. These data belong to a study of OX40 agonist ivuxolimab in advanced cancers. Assay: immunoSEQ multiplex PCR; the TCRdb copy retains only in-frame clones and omits some. The sample carries fewer than 130,000 clones, approximately 89% recorded once. The J segment lost 5 bases and the V segment lost 4 bases, leaving 7 bases of the junction unmatched. This CDR3 comprises 15 residues. The germline V gene encodes CDR1 SGHRS and CDR2 YFSETQ. Source: CD4+ or CD8+ T cells sorted from blood, taken in a trial of the OX40 agonist ivuxolimab. The TCR originated in an adult with an advanced solid tumor such as melanoma, head and neck, liver or kidney cancer. The J gene is TRBJ2-2, the V gene TRBV5-1, with 8 bases that match TRBD1. For the CDR3, the DNA is TGCGCCAGCAGCGCGACAGGGGTTGGGACCGGGGAGCTGTTTTTT. This encodes CASSATGVGTGELFF.